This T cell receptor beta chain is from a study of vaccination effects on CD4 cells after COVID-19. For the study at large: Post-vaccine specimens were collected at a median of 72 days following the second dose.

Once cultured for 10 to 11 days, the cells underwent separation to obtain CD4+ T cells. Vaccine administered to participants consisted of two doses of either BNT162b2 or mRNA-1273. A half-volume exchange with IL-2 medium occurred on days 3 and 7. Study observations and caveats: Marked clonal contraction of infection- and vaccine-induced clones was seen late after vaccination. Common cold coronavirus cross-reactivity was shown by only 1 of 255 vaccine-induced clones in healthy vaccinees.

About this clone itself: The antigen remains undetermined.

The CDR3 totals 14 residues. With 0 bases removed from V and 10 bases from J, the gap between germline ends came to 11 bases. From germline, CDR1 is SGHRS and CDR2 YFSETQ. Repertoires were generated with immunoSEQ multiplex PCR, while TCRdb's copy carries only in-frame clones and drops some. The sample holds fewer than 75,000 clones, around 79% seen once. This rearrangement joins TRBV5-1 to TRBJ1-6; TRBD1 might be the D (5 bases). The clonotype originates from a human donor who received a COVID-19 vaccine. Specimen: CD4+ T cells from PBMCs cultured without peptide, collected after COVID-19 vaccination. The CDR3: CASSLVGGDSPLHF. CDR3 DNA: TGCGCCAGCAGCTTGGTTGGAGGGGACTCACCCCTCCACTTT.